The rows below give T cell receptor beta chains drawn from one sample of a study of T cell responses to AZD1222 COVID-19 vaccine. Sequencing was performed with immunoSEQ multiplex PCR; in TCRdb, only in-frame clones are kept and a portion is missing. The sample has over 60,000 clones; about four fifths are singletons. This specimen consisted of peripheral blood, obtained 28 days after the second AZD1222 dose. Source of these receptors: an adult who received the AZD1222 COVID-19 vaccine. CDR3s include the opening cysteine and the closing phenylalanine or tryptophan. A D gene is named only where the DNA matches it firmly. Expanded clones get a size class; other rows say once, few or many, or leave the size out.

clone size: -
D gene: -
J gene: TRBJ1-2
V gene: TRBV5-8
CDR3 protein: CASSFDSGYTF
CDR3 DNA: TGTGCCAGCAGCTTCGACAGTGGCTACACCTTC

clone size: -
D gene: -
J gene: TRBJ2-7
V gene: TRBV5-8
CDR3 protein: CASSLDSSSYEQYF
CDR3 DNA: TGTGCCAGCAGCCTGGACAGTTCCTCCTACGAGCAGTACTTC

clone size: -
D gene: -
J gene: TRBJ1-1
V gene: TRBV6-5
CDR3 protein: CASSYANTEAFF
CDR3 DNA: TGTGCCAGCAGTTACGCGAACACTGAAGCTTTCTTT

clone size: few
D gene: -
J gene: TRBJ2-2
V gene: TRBV5-1
CDR3 protein: CASSPNDRTNTGELFF
CDR3 DNA: TGCGCCAGCAGCCCAAATGACAGGACGAACACCGGGGAGCTGTTTTTT

clone size: -
D gene: -
J gene: TRBJ2-3
V gene: TRBV6-2/TRBV6-3
CDR3 protein: CASSYSGGSDTQYF
CDR3 DNA: TGTGCCAGCAGTTACTCGGGCGGGTCCGATACGCAGTATTTT

clone size: -
D gene: -
J gene: TRBJ1-1
V gene: TRBV30
CDR3 protein: CAWSVGGYTEAFF
CDR3 DNA: TGTGCCTGGAGTGTCGGGGGTTACACTGAAGCTTTCTTT

clone size: -
D gene: -
J gene: TRBJ2-5
V gene: TRBV5-1
CDR3 protein: CASRRREETQYF
CDR3 DNA: TGCGCCAGCAGGAGGCGTGAGGAGACCCAGTACTTC

clone size: once
D gene: -
J gene: TRBJ1-4
V gene: TRBV20-1
CDR3 protein: CSASLAYELFF
CDR3 DNA: TGCAGTGCTAGCTTGGCATATGAACTGTTTTTT

clone size: -
D gene: TRBD1
J gene: TRBJ2-3
V gene: TRBV2
CDR3 protein: CASSVTGTGALDTQYF
CDR3 DNA: TGTGCCAGCAGTGTTACCGGGACAGGGGCGTTAGATACGCAGTATTTT

clone size: few
D gene: -
J gene: TRBJ1-1
V gene: TRBV19
CDR3 protein: CASGLQAGLSEAFF
CDR3 DNA: TGTGCCAGTGGGCTTCAGGCTGGTTTGTCTGAAGCTTTCTTT

clone size: -
D gene: -
J gene: TRBJ1-2
V gene: TRBV19
CDR3 protein: CASSIMAGYGYTF
CDR3 DNA: TGTGCCAGTAGTATTATGGCAGGCTATGGCTACACCTTC

clone size: -
D gene: TRBD1
J gene: TRBJ1-2
V gene: TRBV19
CDR3 protein: CASSIGQGYGYTF
CDR3 DNA: TGTGCCAGTAGTATTGGACAGGGCTATGGCTACACCTTC

clone size: -
D gene: TRBD1
J gene: TRBJ1-3
V gene: TRBV6-5
CDR3 protein: CASRQFTGVNTIYF
CDR3 DNA: TGTGCCAGCAGACAGTTTACAGGGGTAAACACCATATATTTT

clone size: -
D gene: -
J gene: TRBJ1-5
V gene: TRBV5-6
CDR3 protein: CASSSQGSSNQPQHF
CDR3 DNA: TGTGCCAGCAGCTCCCAGGGTTCTAGCAATCAGCCCCAGCATTTT

clone size: -
D gene: -
J gene: TRBJ1-5
V gene: TRBV7-9
CDR3 protein: CASRTGVDQPQHF
CDR3 DNA: TGTGCCAGCAGAACGGGAGTCGATCAGCCCCAGCATTTT

clone size: -
D gene: -
J gene: TRBJ2-1
V gene: TRBV5-1
CDR3 protein: CASSRGGRIREQFF
CDR3 DNA: TGCGCCAGCTCTCGCGGGGGCCGAATTCGTGAGCAGTTCTTC

clone size: once
D gene: -
J gene: TRBJ2-7
V gene: TRBV12-3/TRBV12-4
CDR3 protein: CASSLVAQYEQYF
CDR3 DNA: TGTGCCAGCAGTTTAGTGGCCCAGTACGAGCAGTACTTC

clone size: once
D gene: -
J gene: TRBJ1-6
V gene: TRBV19
CDR3 protein: CASSTFQRDSPLHF
CDR3 DNA: TGTGCCAGTAGTACCTTTCAGAGGGATTCACCCCTCCACTTT

clone size: few
D gene: -
J gene: TRBJ2-7
V gene: TRBV6-1
CDR3 protein: CASSDHYEQYF
CDR3 DNA: TGTGCCAGCAGTGACCATTACGAGCAGTACTTC

clone size: -
D gene: -
J gene: TRBJ2-7
V gene: TRBV19
CDR3 protein: CASSRGRSDEQYF
CDR3 DNA: TGTGCCAGTAGTCGGGGCAGAAGTGACGAGCAGTACTTC

clone size: -
D gene: TRBD1
J gene: TRBJ1-1
V gene: TRBV4-3
CDR3 protein: CASSQDPRGQLNTEAFF
CDR3 DNA: TGCGCCAGCAGCCAAGATCCTCGGGGACAGTTGAACACTGAAGCTTTCTTT

clone size: -
D gene: -
J gene: TRBJ1-1
V gene: TRBV29-1
CDR3 protein: CSVEDSGLTEAFF
CDR3 DNA: TGCAGCGTTGAAGATTCGGGGCTTACTGAAGCTTTCTTT

clone size: -
D gene: -
J gene: TRBJ2-1
V gene: TRBV7-3
CDR3 protein: CASSLGRYRGGNEQFF
CDR3 DNA: TGTGCCAGCAGCTTAGGGCGTTACAGGGGGGGCAATGAGCAGTTCTTC

clone size: once
D gene: TRBD1
J gene: TRBJ1-2
V gene: TRBV4-3
CDR3 protein: CASSQGWDRVAGYTF
CDR3 DNA: TGCGCCAGCAGCCAAGGATGGGACAGGGTCGCTGGCTACACCTTC

clone size: -
D gene: -
J gene: TRBJ1-2
V gene: TRBV6-5
CDR3 protein: CASRTGQGGYGYTF
CDR3 DNA: TGTGCCAGCCGTACGGGGCAGGGAGGATATGGCTACACCTTC

clone size: -
D gene: -
J gene: TRBJ1-5
V gene: TRBV4-1
CDR3 protein: CASSPTGSNQPQHF
CDR3 DNA: TGCGCCAGCAGCCCGACTGGGAGCAATCAGCCCCAGCATTTT

clone size: few
D gene: -
J gene: TRBJ1-5
V gene: TRBV3-1/TRBV3-2
CDR3 protein: CASSQNLVRGGQPQHF
CDR3 DNA: TGTGCCAGCAGCCAGAACCTCGTCAGGGGCGGTCAGCCCCAGCATTTT

clone size: -
D gene: TRBD1
J gene: TRBJ2-6
V gene: TRBV6-1
CDR3 protein: CASSVTGAAGANVLTF
CDR3 DNA: TGTGCCAGCAGTGTAACAGGGGCAGCTGGGGCCAACGTCCTGACTTTC

clone size: -
D gene: -
J gene: TRBJ2-1
V gene: TRBV2
CDR3 protein: CASDSDRLNEQFF
CDR3 DNA: TGTGCCAGCGATAGTGACAGGCTCAATGAGCAGTTCTTC

clone size: -
D gene: TRBD1
J gene: TRBJ1-1
V gene: TRBV7-9
CDR3 protein: CASTLRGGIFPHLNTEAFF
CDR3 DNA: TGTGCCAGCACCCTGAGAGGGGGCATTTTCCCACATTTGAACACTGAAGCTTTCTTT

clone size: -
D gene: TRBD2
J gene: TRBJ2-1
V gene: TRBV5-1
CDR3 protein: CASSLALATGLDYEQFF
CDR3 DNA: TGCGCCAGCAGCTTGGCACTAGCAACCGGACTAGACTATGAGCAGTTCTTC

clone size: -
D gene: -
J gene: TRBJ1-6
V gene: TRBV27
CDR3 protein: CASRGVPRRYSPLHF
CDR3 DNA: TGTGCCAGCAGAGGGGTCCCCAGAAGGTATTCACCCCTCCACTTT